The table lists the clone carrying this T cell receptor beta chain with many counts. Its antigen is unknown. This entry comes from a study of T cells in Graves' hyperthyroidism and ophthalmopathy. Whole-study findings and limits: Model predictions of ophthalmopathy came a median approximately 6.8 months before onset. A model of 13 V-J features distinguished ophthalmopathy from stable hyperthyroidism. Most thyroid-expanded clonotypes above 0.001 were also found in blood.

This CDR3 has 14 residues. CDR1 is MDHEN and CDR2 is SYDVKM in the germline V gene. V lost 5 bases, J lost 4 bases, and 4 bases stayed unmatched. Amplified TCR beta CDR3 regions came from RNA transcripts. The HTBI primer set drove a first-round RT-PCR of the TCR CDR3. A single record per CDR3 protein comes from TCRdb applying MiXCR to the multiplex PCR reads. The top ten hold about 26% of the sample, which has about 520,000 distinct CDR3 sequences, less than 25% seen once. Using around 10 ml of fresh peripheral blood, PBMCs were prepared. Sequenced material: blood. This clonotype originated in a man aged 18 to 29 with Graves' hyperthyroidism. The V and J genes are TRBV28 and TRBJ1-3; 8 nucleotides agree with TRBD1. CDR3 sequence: CASSQDRGGNTIYF. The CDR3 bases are TGTGCCAGCAGTCAAGACAGGGGAGGAAACACCATATATTTT.